This entry lists 10 T cell receptor beta chains sequenced from one sample in a study of blood T cell repertoires in COVID-19. Profiled with immunoSEQ multiplex PCR; TCRdb holds only in-frame clones, not every one. The sample comprises about 90,000 clones, roughly 72% of which are singletons, and 7% rests with the top ten. The sample comprised peripheral blood. The receptors originated from a man aged 65 to 79 with acute or convalescent COVID-19.

The chain couples TRBV12-3 or TRBV12-4 to TRBJ2-1; possible D gene TRBD1, 6 bases. V was clipped by 1 base and J by 7 bases, with 8 bases between them. The CDR3 runs to 13 residues. The CDR3 loop reads CASSLGTDNEQFF. The CDR3, as DNA: TGTGCCAGCAGTTTAGGGACAGATAATGAGCAGTTCTTC.

V and J are TRBV5-1 and TRBJ2-5, with TRBD1 identical over 10 bases. V shed 4 bases, J shed 5 bases, and the junction held 5 bases outside the gene matches. CDR3 length equals 14 residues. Germline V CDR1 and CDR2: SGHRS, YFSETQ. The CDR3, as DNA: TGCGCCAGCAGCCGCCAGACAGGGGGCGAGACCCAGTACTTC. This gives the protein CASSRQTGGETQYF.

The V and J genes are TRBV3-1 (or the pseudogene TRBV3-2) and TRBJ2-2; 7 bases fit TRBD2. Germline V gives CDR1 LGHDT, CDR2 YNNKEL (reference sequence). The junction had 0 bases not matched to a gene; V was cut back by 0 bases and J by 5 bases. This CDR3 is 14 amino acids long. In DNA form, the CDR3 reads TGTGCCAGCAGCCAAGACGGGGGGACCGGGGAGCTGTTTTTT. Protein sequence: CASSQDGGTGELFF.

The gene calls are TRBV5-6 and TRBJ2-7, with 7 bases aligning to TRBD2. V lost 4 bases, J lost 3 bases, and 10 bases stayed unmatched. Germline V gene sequence: CDR1 SGHDT, CDR2 YYEEEE. There are 15 residues in the CDR3. The CDR3 loop reads CASSRGTIYLYEQYV. The CDR3 coding sequence is TGTGCCAGCAGCCGAGGGACTATATATCTCTACGAGCAGTACGTC.

The chain joins TRBV28 to TRBJ1-2; 7 positions match TRBD1. Trimming removed 8 bases from V and 5 bases from J; junction bases left unmatched: 5. Germline values: CDR1 MDHEN, CDR2 SYDVKM. The CDR3 spans 12 residues. The CDR3 loop is CASGLTGYGYTF. The CDR3 DNA reads TGTGCCAGCGGACTGACAGGGTATGGCTACACCTTC.

The genes are TRBV6-2 or TRBV6-3 and TRBJ2-7; possibly TRBD1 for D (5 bases). CDR1 and CDR2 (germline): MNHEY, SVGEGT. Trimming pared 5 bases from V and 7 bases from J, leaving 9 bases between. The CDR3 loop spans 11 amino acids. The CDR3 sequence is CASSLRGEQYF. The CDR3 nucleotides read TGTGCCAGCAGTCTAAGGGGAGAGCAGTACTTC.

V gene TRBV9 combines with J gene TRBJ2-7, with D possibly being TRBD1 (6 bases). Germline values: CDR1 SGDLS, CDR2 YYNGEE. V lost 4 bases to trimming and J lost 1 base, with 15 bases between them. The CDR3 is 15 amino acids. CDR3 nucleotide sequence: TGTGCCAGCAGCCTCTACCACAGGGATTCCTACGAGCAGTACGTC. It translates to CASSLYHRDSYEQYV.

CDR3 sequence (DNA): TGCGCCAGCAGCTCGACATGGAACACTGAAGCTTTCTTT. This sequence encodes CASSSTWNTEAFF. This chain connects TRBV5-1 to TRBJ1-1, with D unresolved. Between the trimmed V and J ends, which lost 3 bases and 1 base, there was a span of 7 bases. Germline CDR1 SGHRS, CDR2 YFSETQ. The CDR3 loop spans 13 amino acids.

V gene TRBV5-1 combines with J gene TRBJ1-2; 10 nucleotides agree with TRBD1. The CDR3 has 14 residues. J lost 8 bases, V lost 0 bases, and 4 bases had no gene match. Germline V CDR1 and CDR2: SGHRS, YFSETQ. In DNA, the CDR3 is TGCGCCAGCAGCTTGGGAGGGACAGGGGTCGGCTACACCTTC. Its protein product is CASSLGGTGVGYTF.

The gene calls are TRBV10-2 and TRBJ1-1, with D maybe TRBD1 (5 bases). The CDR3 contains 14 residues. The germline gives CDR1 WSHSY, CDR2 SAAADI. Trimming left V 7 bases short and J 1 base short, with 13 bases between. The CDR3 spells CASTPSGGNTEAFF. CDR3 coding DNA: TGCGCCAGCACCCCCTCCGGGGGGAACACTGAAGCTTTCTTT.